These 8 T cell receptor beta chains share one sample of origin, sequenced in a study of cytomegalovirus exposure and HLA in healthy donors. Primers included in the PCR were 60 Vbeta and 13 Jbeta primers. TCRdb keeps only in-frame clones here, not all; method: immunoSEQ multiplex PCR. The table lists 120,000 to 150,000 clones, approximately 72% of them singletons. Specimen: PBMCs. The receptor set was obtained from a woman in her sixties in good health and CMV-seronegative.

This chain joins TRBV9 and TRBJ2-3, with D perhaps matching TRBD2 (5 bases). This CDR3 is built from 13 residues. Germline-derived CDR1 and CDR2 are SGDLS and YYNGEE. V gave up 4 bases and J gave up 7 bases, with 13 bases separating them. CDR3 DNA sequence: TGTGCCAGCAGCTCCTCTTTCGGGAATACGCAGTATTTT. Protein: CASSSSFGNTQYF.

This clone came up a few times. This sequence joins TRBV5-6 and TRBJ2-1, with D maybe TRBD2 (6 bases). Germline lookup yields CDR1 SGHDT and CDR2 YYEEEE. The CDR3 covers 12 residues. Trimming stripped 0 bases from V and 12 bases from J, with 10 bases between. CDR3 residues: CASSLVTGGQFF. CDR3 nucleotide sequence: TGTGCCAGCAGCTTGGTGACCGGGGGGCAGTTCTTC.

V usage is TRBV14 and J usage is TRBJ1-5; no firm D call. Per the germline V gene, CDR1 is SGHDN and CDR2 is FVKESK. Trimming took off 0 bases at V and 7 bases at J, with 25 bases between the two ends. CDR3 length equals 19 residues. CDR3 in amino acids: CASSQDWAGNDPPYQPQHF. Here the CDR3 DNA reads TGTGCCAGCAGCCAAGATTGGGCGGGGAACGACCCGCCTTACCAGCCCCAGCATTTT.

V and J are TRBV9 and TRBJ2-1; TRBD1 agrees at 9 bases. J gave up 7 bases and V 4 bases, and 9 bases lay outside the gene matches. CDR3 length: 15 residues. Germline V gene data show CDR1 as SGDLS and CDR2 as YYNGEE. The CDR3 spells CASSLGTGGRNEQFF. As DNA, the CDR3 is TGTGCCAGCAGCCTCGGAACAGGGGGCAGGAATGAGCAGTTCTTC.

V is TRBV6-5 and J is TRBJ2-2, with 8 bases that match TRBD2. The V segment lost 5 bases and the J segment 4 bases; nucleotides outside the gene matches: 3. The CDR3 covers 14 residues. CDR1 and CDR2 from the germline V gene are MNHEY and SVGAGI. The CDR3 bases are TGTGCCAGCAGTAGACTAGCGACCACCGGGGAGCTGTTTTTT. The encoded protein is CASSRLATTGELFF.

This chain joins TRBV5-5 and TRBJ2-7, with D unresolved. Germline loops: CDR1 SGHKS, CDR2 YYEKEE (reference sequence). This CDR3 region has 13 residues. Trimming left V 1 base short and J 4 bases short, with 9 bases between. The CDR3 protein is CASSLQEFYEQYF. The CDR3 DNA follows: TGTGCCAGCAGCTTGCAGGAATTTTACGAGCAGTACTTC. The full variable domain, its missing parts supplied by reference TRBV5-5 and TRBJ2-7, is DAGVTQSPTHLIKTRGQQVTLRCSPISGHKSVSWYQQVLGQGPQFIFQYYEKEERGRGNFPDRFSARQFPNYSSELNVNALLLGDSALYLCASSLQEFYEQYFGPGTRLTVT.

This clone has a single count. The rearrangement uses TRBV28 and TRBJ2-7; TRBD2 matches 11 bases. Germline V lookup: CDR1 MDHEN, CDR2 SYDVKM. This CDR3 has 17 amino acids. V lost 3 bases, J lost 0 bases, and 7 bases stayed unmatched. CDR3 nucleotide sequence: TGTGCCAGCAGTTTCGCTAGCGGGAGGAGGAGCTCCTACGAGCAGTACTTC. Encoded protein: CASSFASGRRSSYEQYF.

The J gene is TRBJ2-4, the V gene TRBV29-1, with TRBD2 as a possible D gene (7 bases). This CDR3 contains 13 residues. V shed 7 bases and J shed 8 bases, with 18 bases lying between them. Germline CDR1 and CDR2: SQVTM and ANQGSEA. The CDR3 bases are TGCAGCGCAGGCCCCGGGGGGCCGGACATTCAGTACTTC. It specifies CSAGPGGPDIQYF.